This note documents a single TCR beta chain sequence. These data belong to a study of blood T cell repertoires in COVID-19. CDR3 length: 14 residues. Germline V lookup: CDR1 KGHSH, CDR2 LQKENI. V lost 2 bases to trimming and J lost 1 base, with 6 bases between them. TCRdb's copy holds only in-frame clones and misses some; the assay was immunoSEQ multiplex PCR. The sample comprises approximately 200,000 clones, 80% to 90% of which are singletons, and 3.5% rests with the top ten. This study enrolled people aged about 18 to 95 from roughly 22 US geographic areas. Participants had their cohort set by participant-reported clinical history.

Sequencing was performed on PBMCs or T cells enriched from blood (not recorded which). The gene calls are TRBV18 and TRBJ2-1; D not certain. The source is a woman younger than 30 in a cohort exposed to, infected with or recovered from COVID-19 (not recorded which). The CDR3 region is CASSPSLSYNEQFF. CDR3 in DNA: TGTGCCAGCTCACCAAGTCTATCCTACAATGAGCAGTTCTTC.